This is a list of T cell receptor beta chains from one sample in a study of CD8+CD57+ T cells in acquired aplastic anemia. From the reads, TCRdb called clonotypes with MiXCR, one entry per CDR3 protein. The sample includes 160,000 or so distinct CDR3 sequences, 40% to 55% of them seen just once. Material: sorted CD4+, CD8+, or CD8+CD57+ T cells (not recorded which) from PBMCs. These TCRs come from a human donor with aplastic anemia. The conserved cysteine and the conserved F or W are not part of the CDR3 here. Each record gives: V gene, clone size, CDR3 protein. The size of a clone is reported for some rows only, either as once, few or many, or as a class for expanded clones.

v_gene: TRBV10-2
abundance: -
CDR3aa: ASSDPLDRIDGYT

v_gene: TRBV3-1
abundance: many
CDR3aa: ASSQVGAGSPLH

v_gene: TRBV2
abundance: many
CDR3aa: ASSENRYRKTNVLT

v_gene: TRBV6-2/TRBV6-3
abundance: few
CDR3aa: ASSYMGQTEAF

v_gene: TRBV6-5
abundance: -
CDR3aa: ASRLFRDRGQSEAF

v_gene: TRBV5-1
abundance: many
CDR3aa: ASSLAGRGSTDTQY

v_gene: TRBV12-3/TRBV12-4
abundance: many
CDR3aa: ASSFGEPLH

v_gene: TRBV24-1
abundance: many
CDR3aa: ATSTPAGSTDTQY

v_gene: TRBV3-1
abundance: few
CDR3aa: ASSQPGAISEQY

v_gene: TRBV7-2
abundance: many
CDR3aa: ASSLEMGWGETQY

v_gene: TRBV29-1
abundance: -
CDR3aa: SVSRTGPYEQY

v_gene: TRBV3-1
abundance: -
CDR3aa: ASSQGRHRGTPGNTIY

v_gene: TRBV6-1
abundance: many
CDR3aa: ASSRTSYGYT

v_gene: TRBV10-3
abundance: -
CDR3aa: AISEGGESSGYT

v_gene: TRBV14
abundance: many
CDR3aa: ASSQDPWAGYT

v_gene: TRBV19
abundance: -
CDR3aa: ASSGTGREETQY

v_gene: TRBV6-5
abundance: -
CDR3aa: ASSYSKFSDTGELF

v_gene: TRBV19
abundance: -
CDR3aa: ASSVGTASFDYGYA

v_gene: TRBV20-1
abundance: many
CDR3aa: SVRGSYEQY

v_gene: TRBV15
abundance: -
CDR3aa: ATSSVSEGKPQH